These 30 T cell receptor beta chains originate from one sample sequenced in a study of beta chain features in type 1 diabetes. Broader study findings: In all four CD4+ subsets, TCRB CDR3 length was significantly, moderately reduced in type 1 diabetes.

Every bit of the isolated RNA underwent reverse transcription, so sequencing read expressed TCRB transcripts. Generated by immunoSEQ multiplex PCR, the TCRdb table keeps only in-frame clones and is missing some. The sample lists 200,000 to 250,000 clones, approximately 13% occurring once. Which antigens these TCRs recognize remains unknown. The specimen was naive CD4+ T cells from blood. These receptors originate from a man in his thirties or forties with type 1 diabetes.

This clone was observed a handful of times. The chain has TRBV5-1 and TRBJ2-6, with TRBD1 matching 7 bases. The CDR3 totals 14 residues. Unmatched junction bases numbered 2, after V lost 4 bases and J lost 4 bases. Germline assignment: CDR1 SGHRS and CDR2 YFSETQ. The CDR3 DNA sequence: TGCGCCAGCAGCACAGGGGCCGGGGCCAACGTCCTGACTTTC. Translated, it gives CASSTGAGANVLTF.

In this sample, this clone turned up a few times. The chain carries TRBV9 and TRBJ2-5, with D tentatively TRBD2 (7 bases). Germline CDR1 is SGDLS and CDR2 is YYNGEE. This CDR3 has 15 amino acids. The V gene lost 4 bases and the J gene lost 6 bases, with 19 bases spanning the gap. CDR3 residues: CASSPWGGLGQTQYF. Written as DNA, the CDR3 is TGTGCCAGCAGCCCCTGGGGGGGCCTAGGACAGACCCAGTACTTC.

The chain combines TRBV30 with TRBJ2-5, with D possibly matching TRBD1 (5 bases). V was trimmed by 1 base and J by 5 bases, leaving 11 bases between them. This CDR3 comprises 13 residues. CDR1 and CDR2 (germline): GTSNPN, SVGIG (reference sequence). The CDR3 is CAWSGGPPETQYF. The CDR3 region has the DNA TGTGCCTGGAGTGGGGGCCCCCCGGAGACCCAGTACTTC.

The genes are TRBV28 and TRBJ1-5, with a tentative D call TRBD1 (6 bases). The V gene's germline CDR1 is MDHEN and CDR2 SYDVKM. Trimming stripped 10 bases from V and 5 bases from J, with 15 bases between. This CDR3 spans 13 amino acids. CDR3 coding DNA: TGTGCCACACTACAGGGAGACTATCAGCCCCAGCATTTT. Its protein product is CATLQGDYQPQHF.

This clone was seen only a few times. The genes are TRBV19 and TRBJ2-5, with D possibly TRBD2 on 6 matching bases. There are 14 residues in the CDR3. In germline, CDR1 is LNHDA, CDR2 SQIVND (reference sequence). Trimming cost V 3 bases and J 1 base, with 9 bases left between them. The CDR3: CASSMRGSQETQYF. CDR3 DNA sequence: TGTGCCAGTAGTATGCGGGGAAGCCAAGAGACCCAGTACTTC.

This clone turned up a few times. The chain is built from TRBV6-5 and TRBJ1-1, with D maybe TRBD1 (5 bases). Trimming cost V 0 bases and J 8 bases, with 13 bases left between them. There are 14 residues in the CDR3. Germline assignment: CDR1 MNHEY and CDR2 SVGAGI. The CDR3 bases are TGTGCCAGCAGTTACTCGAACGGGCAGGGAGAAGCTTTCTTT. Translation gives CASSYSNGQGEAFF.

V is TRBV11-2 and J is TRBJ1-1; D unclear. Trimming shortened V by 3 bases and J by 4 bases, and 15 bases separated the two germline ends. The CDR3 consists of 15 residues. Germline loops: CDR1 SGHAT, CDR2 FQNNGV. The chain's CDR3 is CASSLRGDRSTEAFF. The CDR3 bases are TGTGCCAGCAGCTTGCGGGGTGATCGATCCACTGAAGCTTTCTTT.

This clone was found a few times. J is TRBJ2-6 and V is TRBV6-1, with D hard to call. The CDR3 covers 15 residues. V was clipped by 8 bases and J by 0 bases, with 11 bases between them. The V gene's germline CDR1 is MNHNS and CDR2 SASEGT. CDR3 loop: CASGPVSSGANVLTF. CDR3 nucleotides: TGTGCCAGCGGGCCAGTGAGCTCTGGGGCCAACGTCCTGACTTTC.

There are a few counts of this clone. This chain joins TRBV30 and TRBJ1-5, with D perhaps matching TRBD1 (5 bases). The CDR3 consists of 14 residues. The V end was cut by 3 bases, the J end by 0 bases, with 9 bases between. Germline V gene data show CDR1 as GTSNPN and CDR2 as SVGIG (reference sequence). Written as DNA, the CDR3 is TGTGCCTGGAGGGCCAGGGTTAGCAATCAGCCCCAGCATTTT. It is translated as CAWRARVSNQPQHF.

This clone came up a few times. The chain combines TRBV4-1 with TRBJ2-7, with 7 bases lining up with TRBD1. V shed 1 base and J 4 bases; nucleotides not matched to a gene: 4. From germline, CDR1 is MGHRA and CDR2 YSYEKL. CDR3 size: 14 residues. The DNA for the CDR3 is TGCGCCAGCAGCCAAGCGCCAGGGGGTTACGAGCAGTACTTC. Its translation: CASSQAPGGYEQYF.

This clone showed up just a few times. This sequence joins TRBV7-8 and TRBJ2-7; 8 bases are a match to TRBD1. Germline V gene sequence: CDR1 SGHVS, CDR2 FQNEAQ. The CDR3 spans 13 residues. Trimming took 5 bases from V and 5 from J; bases not matched to a gene: 5. This CDR3 reads CASSRRQGNEQYF. The DNA for the CDR3 is TGTGCCAGCAGCCGGAGACAGGGGAACGAGCAGTACTTC.

V is TRBV18 and J is TRBJ1-5; TRBD1 matches 9 bases. The CDR3 consists of 17 residues. Germline V lookup: CDR1 KGHSH, CDR2 LQKENI. Trimming removed 5 bases from V and 7 bases from J; junction bases left unmatched: 15. This chain's CDR3 is CASSWGQGRGVDQPQHF. CDR3 in DNA: TGTGCCAGCTCATGGGGACAGGGTCGAGGAGTGGACCAGCCCCAGCATTTT.

This clone came up a few times. The chain is built from TRBV9 and TRBJ2-6, with D maybe TRBD1 (6 bases). CDR3 size: 19 residues. Germline V gives CDR1 SGDLS, CDR2 YYNGEE. V lost 2 bases to trimming and J lost 0 bases, with 18 bases between them. The CDR3 spells CASSVAVGTKFSGANVLTF. CDR3 bases: TGTGCCAGCAGCGTTGCGGTGGGGACAAAATTCTCTGGGGCCAACGTCCTGACTTTC.

This rearrangement joins TRBV2 to TRBJ1-5, with a tentative D call TRBD1 (6 bases). This CDR3 contains 14 residues. CDR1 SNHLY and CDR2 FYNNEI come from the germline V gene. Deletions cut 5 bases from V and 7 bases from J, with 15 bases between. The CDR3 spells CASSPPPRGQPQHF. The CDR3 DNA is TGTGCCAGCAGTCCCCCCCCCAGGGGCCAGCCCCAGCATTTT.

The chain links TRBV9 to TRBJ1-1, with a weak D call TRBD1 (6 bases). The germline V and J ends were trimmed by 7 bases and 2 bases, with 12 bases remaining between them. This CDR3 has 13 residues. CDR1 and CDR2 (germline): SGDLS, YYNGEE. CDR3 amino acids: CASGRGPNTEAFF. Written as DNA, the CDR3 is TGTGCCAGCGGGCGGGGGCCTAACACTGAAGCTTTCTTT.

A few counts support this clone. The chain joins TRBV30 to TRBJ1-1, with TRBD1 matching 7 bases. V was clipped by 5 bases and J by 4 bases; unmatched bases: 10. Germline CDR1 GTSNPN, CDR2 SVGIG (reference sequence). The CDR3 is 14 residues long. CDR3 bases: TGTGCCTGGGAGCCAGGGGGGCCGGCCACTGAAGCTTTCTTT. Amino acid sequence: CAWEPGGPATEAFF.

This clone was observed once. Relative to the germline gene, one junction end is altered; a read error may explain this. The chain employs TRBV7-9 and TRBJ2-3; 9 bases map to TRBD2. The CDR3 spans 12 residues. Germline CDR1 and CDR2: SEHNR and FQNEAQ (reference sequence). The CDR3 nucleotides read TGTGCCAGCAGCTTATCTAGCGGGGACCCGAATTTT. Translating it yields CASSLSSGDPNF.

The chain joins TRBV6-6 to TRBJ2-3; 12 bases agree with TRBD2. V was clipped by 6 bases and J by 5 bases; unmatched bases: 9. This CDR3 is built from 16 residues. Germline assignment: CDR1 MNHNY and CDR2 SVGAGI (reference sequence). The CDR3 bases are TGTGCCAGCAGGCAACTAGCGGGAGGTATTTTAGATACGCAGTATTTT. Amino acid sequence: CASRQLAGGILDTQYF.

V usage is TRBV9 and J usage is TRBJ2-1, with D possibly TRBD1 on 6 matching bases. The CDR3 totals 15 residues. V was trimmed by 0 bases and J by 3 bases, leaving 10 bases between them. The germline gives CDR1 SGDLS, CDR2 YYNGEE. The CDR3 region is CASSVAPDSYNEQFF. CDR3 in DNA: TGTGCCAGCAGCGTAGCCCCGGACAGCTACAATGAGCAGTTCTTC. The whole variable domain, remainder taken from reference TRBV9 and TRBJ2-1, is DSGVTQTPKHLITATGQRVTLRCSPRSGDLSVYWYQQSLDQGLQFLIQYYNGEERAKGNILERFSAQQFPDLHSELNLSSLELGDSALYFCASSVAPDSYNEQFFGPGTRLTVL.

This clone was seen a handful of times. This rearrangement joins TRBV7-9 to TRBJ1-6; 7 bases are shared with TRBD1. The CDR3 totals 16 residues. V lost 5 bases to trimming and J lost 7 bases; unmatched junction nucleotides: 11. Germline loops: CDR1 SEHNR, CDR2 FQNEAQ (reference sequence). CDR3 sequence (DNA): TGTGCCAGCAGCCGCAAACAGGGGACTGGGAATTCACCCCTCCACTTT. Its translation: CASSRKQGTGNSPLHF.

The chain links TRBV29-1 to TRBJ2-5; possible D gene TRBD2, 5 bases. The J call is uncertain, as TRBJ2-7 better fits the DNA end. The CDR3 extends over 11 amino acids. Germline V gene data show CDR1 as SQVTM and CDR2 as ANQGSEA. The CDR3 protein is CSPRGPYEQYF. The CDR3 DNA reads as TGCAGCCCTCGCGGGCCGTACGAGCAGTACTTC.

The chain joins TRBV5-1 to TRBJ1-2; 10 bases line up with TRBD1. V trimming: 4 bases; J trimming: 4 bases; junction bases outside the gene matches: 4. Looked up from germline, CDR1 is SGHRS and CDR2 is YFSETQ. This CDR3 comprises 14 residues. CDR3 protein: CASSPDRGGYGYTF. The CDR3 DNA reads TGCGCCAGCAGCCCGGACAGGGGGGGCTATGGCTACACCTTC. Drawing the rest from reference TRBV5-1 and TRBJ1-2, the complete variable domain is KAGVTQTPRYLIKTRGQQVTLSCSPISGHRSVSWYQQTPGQGLQFLFEYFSETQRNKGNFPGRFSGRQFSNSRSEMNVSTLELGDSALYLCASSPDRGGYGYTFGSGTRLTVV.

This clone was observed a handful of times. The rearrangement links TRBV29-1 to TRBJ2-5, with 11 positions matching TRBD2. Germline-derived CDR1 and CDR2 are SQVTM and ANQGSEA. The CDR3 contains 13 residues. Unmatched junction bases numbered 3, after V lost 7 bases and J lost 2 bases. Here the CDR3 DNA reads TGCAGCGCAAGACTAGCGGGGCAAGAGACCCAGTACTTC. Its translation is CSARLAGQETQYF.

This clone was found a few times. This chain uses TRBV12-5 with TRBJ2-4; D is uncertain. Trimming took off 3 bases at V and 3 bases at J, with 12 bases between the two ends. The length of the CDR3 is 15 residues. The germline V gene has CDR1 LGHNT and CDR2 FRNRAP. The CDR3 DNA reads as TGTGCTAGTGGTTTCGTTGGGCAGGTCAAAAACATTCAGTACTTC. This encodes CASGFVGQVKNIQYF.

The chain recombines TRBV10-3 with TRBJ2-1, with D perhaps matching TRBD2 (6 bases). The CDR3 spans 13 residues. CDR1 is ENHRY, CDR2 SYGVKD, per germline. V dropped 11 bases and J dropped 5 bases, with 16 bases sitting between them. CDR3 coding DNA: TGTGCCTCCGCCGGGACTCAGAACAATGAGCAGTTCTTC. This translates into CASAGTQNNEQFF.

A few counts support this clone. The chain joins TRBV5-1 to TRBJ1-1; possible D gene TRBD1, 6 bases. CDR1 and CDR2 (germline): SGHRS, YFSETQ. V was clipped by 2 bases and J by 1 base, with 12 bases between them. The length of the CDR3 is 15 residues. This chain's CDR3 is CASSFSGAGNTEAFF. The CDR3 DNA reads TGCGCCAGCAGCTTTTCAGGGGCGGGGAACACTGAAGCTTTCTTT.

This clone was picked up a small number of times. J is TRBJ2-1 and V is TRBV7-9; no clear D gene. Trimming removed 7 bases from V and 4 bases from J, with 20 bases in between. CDR1 and CDR2 (germline): SEHNR, FQNEAQ (reference sequence). The CDR3 is 16 amino acids. DNA for the CDR3: TGTGCCAGCACTCCTCCCCTAGGTCCATGGTACAATGAGCAGTTCTTC. Residues: CASTPPLGPWYNEQFF.

A few counts support this clone. The chain carries TRBV25-1 and TRBJ2-1; TRBD1 might be the D (6 bases). The CDR3 is made up of 13 amino acids. With 9 bases removed from V and 7 bases from J, the gap between germline ends came to 16 bases. Per germline, CDR1 MGHDK and CDR2 SYGVNS. The CDR3 DNA reads TGTGCCAGTACGTCAGGGGCGCGGAATGAGCAGTTCTTC. Amino acid sequence: CASTSGARNEQFF.

The V call is TRBV7-9, the J call TRBJ1-2; D is unclear. This CDR3 region has 13 residues. CDR1 is SEHNR and CDR2 is FQNEAQ in the germline V gene (reference sequence). The V end was cut by 3 bases, the J end by 2 bases, with 7 bases between. The CDR3 DNA follows: TGTGCCAGCAGCTTTGACGGGAACTATGGCTACACCTTC. This translates into CASSFDGNYGYTF.

In this sample, this clone turned up a few times. This chain joins TRBV2 and TRBJ1-5; D gene unclear. The CDR3 has 12 amino acids. V lost 3 bases and J lost 5, with 5 bases in between. The germline V gene encodes CDR1 SNHLY and CDR2 FYNNEI. Here the CDR3 reads CASSDTDQPQHF. DNA for the CDR3: TGTGCCAGCAGTGATACGGATCAGCCCCAGCATTTT.